Presented here are 19 T cell receptor beta chains from one specimen sequenced in a study of technical replicates of blood from several donors. Data came from immunoSEQ multiplex PCR; TCRdb stores just in-frame clones and leaves some out. In the table there are over 90,000 clones, 90% to 97% of which are singletons. The sequenced sample consisted of T cells isolated from PBMCs. These receptor sequences come from a human donor in good health.

J is TRBJ1-2 and V is TRBV19, with D perhaps matching TRBD1 (5 bases). V was clipped by 5 bases and J by 8 bases, with 15 bases between them. Germline V gene sequence: CDR1 LNHDA, CDR2 SQIVND (reference sequence). The CDR3 has 13 residues. CDR3 protein: CASSLEEWGGYTF. The CDR3 bases are TGTGCCAGTAGTCTTGAGGAATGGGGCGGCTACACCTTC.

The genes are TRBV10-3 and TRBJ2-3; 11 nucleotides align to TRBD1. V shed 0 bases, J shed 4 bases, and the junction held 3 bases outside the gene matches. From germline, CDR1 is ENHRY and CDR2 SYGVKD. The length of the CDR3 is 16 residues. The DNA for the CDR3 is TGTGCCATCAGTGAGTCCGGGACAGGGGGTTCAGATACGCAGTATTTT. Protein: CAISESGTGGSDTQYF.

This clone was seen just once. This chain uses TRBV11-3 with TRBJ2-1; D not resolved. Deletions cut 1 base from V and 7 bases from J, with 14 bases between. This CDR3 is built from 15 residues. CDR1 is SGHNT, CDR2 YENEEA, per germline. The CDR3 DNA is TGTGCCAGCAGCTTAGGTGTCACTACGGTTAATGAGCAGTTCTTC. Translating gives CASSLGVTTVNEQFF.

Comment on this clone: The germline gene is not matched at one end of the junction; a read error may be the cause. J is TRBJ2-2 and V is TRBV7-7; D perhaps matches TRBD1 (5 bases). Germline CDR1 and CDR2: SSHAT and FNYEAQ (reference sequence). This CDR3 spans 15 amino acids. CDR3 DNA: TGTGCTAGCAGCCGTACGACAGCAGGGACCGGGGAGCTGTTTTTT. Encoded protein: CASSRTTAGTGELFF.

The chain combines TRBV10-2 with TRBJ1-2, with 10 bases aligning to TRBD1. The germline V gene has CDR1 WSHSY and CDR2 SAAADI. After removal of 0 bases from V and 8 bases from J, the junction contained 9 bases not matched to a gene. The CDR3 consists of 16 residues. CDR3 coding DNA: TGCGCCAGCAGTGAGTCCCTGACAGGGGGCGACCACGGCTACACCTTC. Amino acids: CASSESLTGGDHGYTF.

The chain recombines TRBV5-5 with TRBJ2-7; TRBD1 aligns across 8 bases. Germline V lookup: CDR1 SGHKS, CDR2 YYEKEE (reference sequence). This CDR3 has 15 residues. After removal of 0 bases from V and 5 bases from J, the junction contained 7 bases not matched to a gene. Here the CDR3 reads CASSLEGQGGNEQYF. The CDR3 coding sequence is TGTGCCAGCAGCTTGGAAGGACAGGGCGGGAACGAGCAGTACTTC.

The rearrangement links TRBV4-1 to TRBJ2-2; TRBD2 agrees at 14 bases. The germline V gene encodes CDR1 MGHRA and CDR2 YSYEKL. This CDR3 has 18 amino acids. V shed 1 base, J shed 4 bases, and the junction held 5 bases outside the gene matches. This chain's CDR3 is CASSQGGLAGVGTGELFF. The DNA for the CDR3 is TGCGCCAGCAGCCAAGGGGGACTAGCGGGAGTCGGCACCGGGGAGCTGTTTTTT.

This clone has just one count. The rearrangement uses TRBV7-2 and TRBJ2-3; 7 bases line up with TRBD2. Germline V lookup: CDR1 SGHTA, CDR2 FQGNSA. The CDR3 consists of 18 residues. Trimming at V came to 2 bases and at J to 0 bases, leaving 11 bases not matched to a gene. This CDR3 reads CASSLTPLAVPSTDTQYF. Here the CDR3 DNA reads TGTGCCAGCAGCTTAACGCCCCTAGCGGTGCCTAGCACAGATACGCAGTATTTT.

V is TRBV5-5 and J is TRBJ2-2, with D tentatively TRBD2 (6 bases). The CDR3 is 15 amino acids. In germline, CDR1 is SGHKS, CDR2 YYEKEE (reference sequence). Trimming stripped 2 bases from V and 1 base from J, with 9 bases between. This CDR3 reads CASSFWGVNTGELFF. CDR3 DNA: TGTGCCAGCAGCTTTTGGGGGGTGAACACCGGGGAGCTGTTTTTT.

In regard to this clone: The sample carries other DNA sequences with the same CDR3. V usage is TRBV7-8 and J usage is TRBJ2-1, with D hard to call. Per the germline V gene, CDR1 is SGHVS and CDR2 is FQNEAQ. The length of the CDR3 is 12 residues. V lost 2 bases, J lost 4 bases, and 3 bases lay in between. The CDR3 nucleotides read TGTGCCAGCAGCTTACAGTACAATGAGCAGTTCTTC. This translates into CASSLQYNEQFF.

V is TRBV11-3 and J is TRBJ1-1; a weak D match, TRBD1 (5 bases). The CDR3 has 15 amino acids. Germline CDR1 reads SGHNT; CDR2 reads YENEEA. V dropped 4 bases and J dropped 4 bases, with 16 bases sitting between them. The CDR3, as DNA: TGTGCCAGCAGCTCCCTCGGGGGGATGAGCACTGAAGCTTTCTTT. Its translation is CASSSLGGMSTEAFF.

The chain is built from TRBV5-1 and TRBJ2-7; 9 positions agree with TRBD1. Germline V CDR1 and CDR2: SGHRS, YFSETQ. There are 15 residues in the CDR3. V lost 0 bases to trimming and J lost 7 bases; unmatched junction nucleotides: 8. The CDR3, as DNA: TGCGCCAGCAGCTTGGGGGGGGACAGGGCTGAAGAGCAGTACTTC. This translates into CASSLGGDRAEEQYF.

Of note for this clone: The junction does not match germline at one end; this may be a read error. The chain links TRBV28 to TRBJ1-1; 10 bases line up with TRBD1. The CDR3 sequence is 15 residues long. Germline CDR1 MDHEN, CDR2 SYDVKM. The CDR3 region is CASSYPRTGGIPPHF. The CDR3 DNA follows: TGTGCCAGCAGTTATCCCAGGACAGGGGGGATCCCACCCCACTTT.

CDR3 protein: CASSFSTAEAFF. CDR3 in DNA: TGTGCCAGCAGTTTTTCAACGGCTGAAGCTTTCTTT. This chain connects TRBV28 to TRBJ1-1, with D hard to call. V was cut by 3 bases and J by 6 bases, with 8 bases left in between. The CDR3 is made up of 12 amino acids. The germline V gene encodes CDR1 MDHEN and CDR2 SYDVKM. The entire variable domain, with the rest obtained from reference TRBV28 and TRBJ1-1, is as follows: DVKVTQSSRYLVKRTGEKVFLECVQDMDHENMFWYRQDPGLGLRLIYFSYDVKMKEKGDIPEGYSVSREKKERFSLILESASTNQTSMYLCASSFSTAEAFFGQGTRLTVV.

The CDR3 sequence is CASSAESGYEQYF. The CDR3 DNA sequence: TGTGCCAGCAGTGCTGAGTCCGGCTACGAGCAGTACTTC. The J gene is TRBJ2-7, the V gene TRBV2; D gene unclear. Germline assignment: CDR1 SNHLY and CDR2 FYNNEI. The CDR3 totals 13 residues. Trimming stripped 4 bases from V and 3 bases from J, with 10 bases between.

The CDR3 DNA is TGTGCCAGCTCACCTCCCGAGGGGGAGCGGGAGTGGGGAGAGCAGTACTTC. This codes for CASSPPEGEREWGEQYF. The J gene is TRBJ2-7, the V gene TRBV18; 8 nucleotides match TRBD2. From germline, CDR1 is KGHSH and CDR2 LQKENI. The CDR3 has 17 amino acids. J was trimmed by 7 bases and V by 3 bases; bases with no gene match: 17. The full variable domain, in which reference TRBV18 and TRBJ2-7 provide the parts outside the CDR3, is NAGVMQNPRHLVRRRGQEARLRCSPMKGHSHVYWYRQLPEEGLKFMVYLQKENIIDESGMPKERFSAEFPKEGPSILRIQQVVRGDSAAYFCASSPPEGEREWGEQYFGPGTRLTVT.

The chain links TRBV7-9 to TRBJ2-5; no clear D. In germline, CDR1 is SEHNR, CDR2 FQNEAQ (reference sequence). The length of the CDR3 is 12 residues. Trimming left V 1 base short and J 4 bases short, with 4 bases between. The CDR3 nucleotides read TGTGCCAGCAGCTTAGTATCAGAGACCCAGTACTTC. The encoded protein is CASSLVSETQYF.

The chain uses TRBV5-4 and TRBJ2-7, with no clear D. CDR1 and CDR2 (germline): SGHNT, YYREEE (reference sequence). Trimming removed 0 bases from V and 3 bases from J, with 7 bases in between. CDR3 length: 13 residues. CDR3 loop: CASSLVQDYEQYF. The CDR3 DNA follows: TGTGCCAGCAGCTTGGTTCAGGACTACGAGCAGTACTTC.

This rearrangement joins TRBV5-1 to TRBJ1-2, with TRBD1 matching over 7 bases. Germline values: CDR1 SGHRS, CDR2 YFSETQ. This CDR3 contains 14 residues. V dropped 3 bases and J dropped 8; count of bases not matched to a gene: 10. Written as DNA, the CDR3 is TGCGCCAGCAGCTCCCTACAGGGGTTTTACGGCTACACCTTC. This gives the protein CASSSLQGFYGYTF.